Below, 24 T cell receptor beta chains from the same sample are listed, as sequenced in a study of post-analysis software for immune sequencing data. TCR beta cDNA libraries included unique molecular identifiers. TCRdb fed the PCR reads into MiXCR, producing one record per CDR3 protein. The profile shows hundreds of thousands of distinct CDR3 sequences, more than 30% of them singletons. Their recognized antigens are unknown. Whole-study results and caveats: Roughly five TRBV segments, including TRBV5-6, TRBV5-1 and TRBV20-1, were more frequent in patients than controls.

The sequencing sample was made of blood. The source is a girl aged 2 to 9 with multiple sclerosis.

In DNA form, the CDR3 reads TGTGCCAGCAGCCCGCCCCAGGGGGGCACTGAAGCTTTCTTT. It encodes CASSPPQGGTEAFF. The rearrangement links TRBV7-9 to TRBJ1-1, with 7 bases identical to TRBD1. CDR3 length: 14 amino acids. Trimming at V came to 5 bases and at J to 4 bases, leaving 7 bases not matched to a gene. The germline V gene has CDR1 SEHNR and CDR2 FQNEAQ (reference sequence). Filled out from reference TRBV7-9 and TRBJ1-1, the complete variable domain reads DTGVSQNPRHKITKRGQNVTFRCDPISEHNRLYWYRQTLGQGPEFLTYFQNEAQLEKSRLLSDRFSAERPKGSFSTLEIQRTEQGDSAMYLCASSPPQGGTEAFFGQGTRLTVV.

The rearrangement uses TRBV7-2 and TRBJ2-1; TRBD2 matches at 10 bases. The V gene end was trimmed by 5 bases and the J gene end by 5 bases; junction bases not matched to a gene: 6. CDR1 is SGHTA and CDR2 is FQGNSA in the germline V gene. The CDR3 runs 15 residues. The CDR3 region is CASSPWTSGDNEQFF. CDR3 in DNA: TGTGCCAGCAGCCCTTGGACTAGCGGAGACAATGAGCAGTTCTTC. The full variable domain, its missing parts supplied by reference TRBV7-2 and TRBJ2-1, is GAGVSQSPSNKVTEKGKDVELRCDPISGHTALYWYRQSLGQGLEFLIYFQGNSAPDKSGLPSDRFSAERTGGSVSTLTIQRTQQEDSAVYLCASSPWTSGDNEQFFGPGTRLTVL.

The chain is built from TRBV29-1 and TRBJ2-7; D might be TRBD1 (6 bases). Germline V CDR1 and CDR2: SQVTM, ANQGSEA. This CDR3 is 14 amino acids long. V lost 4 bases, J lost 1 base, and 14 bases lay in between. CDR3 in amino acids: CSVGPLGGSYEQYF. CDR3 sequence (DNA): TGCAGCGTTGGGCCCTTAGGGGGTTCCTACGAGCAGTACTTC.

The rearrangement uses TRBV20-1 and TRBJ2-1; 7 bases agree with TRBD2. The V segment lost 0 bases and the J segment 2 bases; nucleotides outside the gene matches: 10. The CDR3 runs 17 residues. The V gene's germline CDR1 is DFQATT and CDR2 SNEGSKA (reference sequence). The DNA for the CDR3 is TGCAGTGCTAGAGATCTGAAGCGGGATATGGCCTACAATGAGCAGTTCTTC. As protein: CSARDLKRDMAYNEQFF.

The chain recombines TRBV3-1 with TRBJ2-7, with D hard to call. The ends were cut back, 3 bases at V and 0 bases at J, with 9 bases in the middle. The CDR3 has 14 amino acids. Germline V gene data show CDR1 as LGHDT and CDR2 as YNNKEL (reference sequence). This CDR3 is CASSQWQASYEQYF. CDR3 in DNA: TGTGCCAGCAGCCAGTGGCAGGCCTCCTACGAGCAGTACTTC.

V is TRBV3-1 and J is TRBJ2-5; no definite D call. The DNA end favors TRBJ2-7, so the J call may be wrong. The CDR3 covers 11 residues. Germline V gene lookup returns CDR1 LGHDT and CDR2 YNNKEL (reference sequence). Here the CDR3 DNA reads TGTGCCAGCAGCCAGAGCAACGAGCAGTACTTC. Its translation: CASSQSNEQYF.

There are a few counts of this clonotype. The CDR3 coding sequence is TGTGCCAGTAGCCACACCACTAGCGGGAGTGTCTACGAGCAGTACTTC. The encoded protein is CASSHTTSGSVYEQYF. The gene calls are TRBV19 and TRBJ2-7; 11 positions match TRBD2. Germline V lookup: CDR1 LNHDA, CDR2 SQIVND (reference sequence). Trimming took 6 bases from V and 3 from J; bases not matched to a gene: 10. This CDR3 comprises 16 residues.

On this clonotype: One end of the junction does not line up with germline, which may come from a read error. V is TRBV28 and J is TRBJ1-2; 8 nucleotides agree with TRBD1. This CDR3 is built from 12 residues. Per germline, CDR1 MDHEN and CDR2 SYDVKM. The CDR3: CAGSGQGYGYTF. The CDR3 nucleotides read TGTGCCGGCAGTGGACAGGGCTATGGCTACACCTTC.

This clonotype was seen more than once but under ten times. This chain links TRBV15 with TRBJ2-3; D is possibly TRBD2 (6 bases). CDR1 is LNHNV and CDR2 is YYDKDF in the germline V gene (reference sequence). Trimming removed 0 bases from V and 4 bases from J, with 14 bases in between. This CDR3 is built from 16 residues. CDR3 sequence: CATSRDAGLHPDTQYF. CDR3 nucleotides: TGTGCCACCAGCAGAGATGCGGGACTCCACCCAGATACGCAGTATTTT.

A few counts support this clonotype. The chain carries TRBV7-9 and TRBJ2-5; D is tentatively TRBD1 or TRBD2 (5 bases each). CDR1 and CDR2 (germline): SEHNR, FQNEAQ (reference sequence). This CDR3 has 14 amino acids. V was shortened by 5 bases and J by 0 bases, with 10 bases between the two germline ends. CDR3 sequence (DNA): TGTGCCAGCAGCCTGAGGGGATACCAAGAGACCCAGTACTTC. Translating gives CASSLRGYQETQYF.

This chain links TRBV20-1 with TRBJ2-7, with 9 bases lining up with TRBD2. This CDR3 contains 15 residues. After removal of 3 bases from V and 5 bases from J, the junction contained 11 bases not matched to a gene. Germline loops: CDR1 DFQATT, CDR2 SNEGSKA (reference sequence). The CDR3 sequence is CSARLAGAAGNEQYF. Here the CDR3 DNA reads TGCAGTGCTAGGTTAGCGGGGGCCGCCGGGAACGAGCAGTACTTC.

The chain carries TRBV20-1 and TRBJ1-6; 9 nucleotides match TRBD1. The CDR3 sequence is 14 residues long. Germline V gives CDR1 DFQATT, CDR2 SNEGSKA (reference sequence). Unmatched junction bases numbered 7, after V lost 6 bases and J lost 7 bases. The CDR3 DNA reads as TGCAGTGCCCAATCGACAGGGGGGAATTCACCCCTCCACTTT. It is translated as CSAQSTGGNSPLHF.

The chain recombines TRBV12-3 or TRBV12-4 with TRBJ1-1; D is unresolved. With 0 bases removed from V and 6 bases from J, the gap between germline ends came to 14 bases. The CDR3 is 15 residues long. CDR3 nucleotide sequence: TGTGCCAGCAGTTTAGCGCCTCCCCCGGCGGCTGAAGCTTTCTTT. It translates to CASSLAPPPAAEAFF.

The chain uses TRBV7-9 and TRBJ2-7; D gene unclear. The ends were cut back, 1 base at V and 4 bases at J, with 5 bases in the middle. This CDR3 spans 12 amino acids. Per germline, CDR1 SEHNR and CDR2 FQNEAQ (reference sequence). CDR3 protein: CASSLVKYEQYF. CDR3 in DNA: TGTGCCAGCAGCTTAGTTAAGTACGAGCAGTACTTC. Complete variable domain (other parts from reference TRBV7-9 and TRBJ2-7): DTGVSQNPRHKITKRGQNVTFRCDPISEHNRLYWYRQTLGQGPEFLTYFQNEAQLEKSRLLSDRFSAERPKGSFSTLEIQRTEQGDSAMYLCASSLVKYEQYFGPGTRLTVT.

The chain links TRBV12-3 or TRBV12-4 to TRBJ1-2, with D possibly being TRBD1 (5 bases). Trimming took 2 bases from V and 0 from J, leaving 13 bases between them. CDR3 size: 16 residues. The CDR3: CASSLRGQGPNYGYTF. CDR3 DNA sequence: TGTGCCAGCAGTTTAAGGGGCCAGGGTCCTAACTATGGCTACACCTTC.

The table lists this clonotype with a few counts. The chain links TRBV7-8 to TRBJ1-1; D may be TRBD1 (5 bases). The CDR3 extends over 16 amino acids. Germline CDR1 SGHVS, CDR2 FQNEAQ. Trimming stripped 1 base from V and 4 bases from J, with 16 bases between. CDR3 amino acids: CASSLVARGVVTEAFF. CDR3 coding DNA: TGTGCCAGCAGCTTAGTGGCAAGGGGAGTCGTCACTGAAGCTTTCTTT.

This chain connects TRBV20-1 to TRBJ1-2; D is unresolved. CDR1 is DFQATT, CDR2 SNEGSKA, per germline (reference sequence). V gave up 0 bases and J gave up 3 bases, with 8 bases separating them. CDR3 length equals 13 residues. CDR3 amino acids: CSAREATDYGYTF. Here the CDR3 DNA reads TGCAGTGCTAGAGAGGCAACAGACTATGGCTACACCTTC.

The V and J genes are TRBV20-1 and TRBJ2-5, with D uncertain. The germline CDR1 and CDR2 sequences are DFQATT and SNEGSKA (reference sequence). With 0 bases removed from V and 4 bases from J, the gap between germline ends came to 12 bases. The CDR3 loop spans 14 amino acids. The CDR3 is CSARDSFTRETQYF. The CDR3 DNA sequence: TGCAGTGCTAGAGATTCTTTTACGAGAGAGACCCAGTACTTC.

The sample holds a few counts of this clonotype. CDR3 DNA sequence: TGTGCCAGCAGTTTAGGTGATGAAGCTTTCTTT. Residues: CASSLGDEAFF. The chain uses TRBV12-3 or TRBV12-4 and TRBJ1-1; D gene ambiguous. The CDR3 length is 11 residues. V lost 1 base, J lost 7 bases, and 4 bases lay in between.

The V gene is TRBV10-3, the J gene TRBJ2-7; 9 bases align to TRBD2. The CDR3 loop spans 15 amino acids. V was clipped by 1 base and J by 6 bases; unmatched bases: 7. The germline CDR1 and CDR2 sequences are ENHRY and SYGVKD. The CDR3 sequence is CAISEYSGGVGEQYF. CDR3 nucleotides: TGTGCCATCAGTGAGTATAGCGGGGGTGTCGGCGAGCAGTACTTC.

This clonotype has only a few counts. The rearrangement links TRBV5-1 to TRBJ2-4; TRBD2 is a possible D gene (5 bases). The DNA end favors TRBJ2-7, so the J call may be wrong. The CDR3 spans 15 residues. Germline CDR1 reads SGHRS; CDR2 reads YFSETQ. The CDR3 loop is CASSLARGGSDEQYF. The CDR3 DNA is TGCGCCAGCAGCTTGGCCAGAGGTGGGAGCGACGAGCAGTACTTC.

The J gene is TRBJ2-7, the V gene TRBV12-3 or TRBV12-4; D gene uncertain. There are 13 residues in the CDR3. Trimming removed 1 base from V and 5 bases from J, with 9 bases in between. The DNA for the CDR3 is TGTGCCAGCAGTTTAGAGGGATTCAACGAGCAGTACTTC. It yields the protein CASSLEGFNEQYF.

This sequence joins TRBV9 and TRBJ2-1, with D tentatively TRBD1 (6 bases). The ends were cut back, 4 bases at V and 7 bases at J, with 30 bases in the middle. The CDR3 has 19 residues. Germline V CDR1 and CDR2: SGDLS, YYNGEE. Here the CDR3 reads CASSPSRPGHIMGWNEQFF. As DNA, the CDR3 is TGTGCCAGCAGCCCGAGCCGGCCGGGACACATAATGGGGTGGAATGAGCAGTTCTTC.

The chain links TRBV29-1 to TRBJ2-1; D is perhaps TRBD1 (6 bases). V lost 7 bases, J lost 3 bases, and 19 bases lay in between. Germline V gives CDR1 SQVTM, CDR2 ANQGSEA. The CDR3 consists of 15 residues. The CDR3: CSARWPQGYYNEQFF. Written as DNA, the CDR3 is TGCAGCGCCCGGTGGCCACAGGGCTACTACAATGAGCAGTTCTTC.